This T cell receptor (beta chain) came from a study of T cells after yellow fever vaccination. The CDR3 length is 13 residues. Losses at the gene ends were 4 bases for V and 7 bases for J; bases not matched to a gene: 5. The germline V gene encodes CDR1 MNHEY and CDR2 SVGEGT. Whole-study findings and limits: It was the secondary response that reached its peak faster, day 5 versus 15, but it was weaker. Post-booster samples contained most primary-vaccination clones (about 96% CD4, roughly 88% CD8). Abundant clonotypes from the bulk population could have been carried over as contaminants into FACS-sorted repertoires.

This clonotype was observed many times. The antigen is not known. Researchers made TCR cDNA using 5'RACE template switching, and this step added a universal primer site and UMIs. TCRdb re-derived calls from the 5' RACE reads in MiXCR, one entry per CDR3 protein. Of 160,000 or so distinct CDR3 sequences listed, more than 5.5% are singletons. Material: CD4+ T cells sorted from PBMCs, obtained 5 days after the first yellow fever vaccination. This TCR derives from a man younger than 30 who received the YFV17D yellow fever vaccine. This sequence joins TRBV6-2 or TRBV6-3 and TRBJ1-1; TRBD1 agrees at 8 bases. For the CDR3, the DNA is TGTGCCAGCAGTTCTCGGGACAGGAGTGAAGCTTTCTTT. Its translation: CASSSRDRSEAFF.